The 22 T cell receptor beta chains presented below share a single source sample, sequenced in a study of blood T cell repertoires in COVID-19. The protocol was immunoSEQ multiplex PCR, while the TCRdb copy is restricted to in-frame clones and leaves out a portion. The sample records 150,000 to 200,000 clones, around 90% being singletons. Sequenced: peripheral blood. Receptor source: a man aged 45-65 years with acute or convalescent COVID-19.

The chain links TRBV5-1 to TRBJ2-1; D gene unclear. The V gene's germline CDR1 is SGHRS and CDR2 YFSETQ. The V end was cut by 4 bases, the J end by 13 bases, with 15 bases between. CDR3 size: 12 residues. The CDR3 nucleotides are TGCGCCAGCAGCCTTGGTCATAGACTCCAGTTCTTC. Protein sequence: CASSLGHRLQFF.

The V and J genes are TRBV9 and TRBJ2-5, with 13 nucleotides matching TRBD2. CDR1 SGDLS and CDR2 YYNGEE come from the germline V gene. The CDR3 length is 15 residues. V was clipped by 4 bases and J by 2 bases; unmatched bases: 2. The CDR3: CASSTSGRGQETQYF. The CDR3 coding sequence is TGTGCCAGCAGCACTAGCGGGAGGGGACAAGAGACCCAGTACTTC.

The chain carries TRBV6-2 or TRBV6-3 and TRBJ2-4; TRBD2 matches at 7 bases. Trimming cost V 2 bases and J 6 bases; bases outside gene matches: 1. Germline CDR1 reads MNHEY; CDR2 reads SVGEGT. The CDR3 sequence is 13 residues long. CDR3 sequence reads: CASSYPGGNIQYF. Here the CDR3 DNA reads TGTGCCAGCAGTTACCCGGGGGGAAACATTCAGTACTTC.

The rearrangement uses TRBV27 and TRBJ2-7; D remains ambiguous. CDR1 MNHEY and CDR2 SMNVEV come from the germline V gene (reference sequence). The CDR3 is 13 amino acids. V was shortened by 5 bases and J by 0 bases, with 8 bases between the two germline ends. This CDR3 is CASSLGNSYEQYF. The DNA of the CDR3 is TGTGCCAGCAGTCTTGGCAACTCCTACGAGCAGTACTTC.

This clone has a single count. This chain connects TRBV10-1 to TRBJ2-7; 11 bases are a match to TRBD1. Per germline, CDR1 WNHNN and CDR2 SYGVQD (reference sequence). The CDR3 is made up of 15 amino acids. V shed 5 bases, J shed 6 bases, and the junction held 9 bases outside the gene matches. The CDR3 reads CASSPTRTGGCEQYV. CDR3 coding DNA: TGCGCCAGCAGTCCGACCCGGACAGGGGGCTGCGAGCAGTACGTC.

The J gene is TRBJ2-7, the V gene TRBV3-1 (or the pseudogene TRBV3-2); D assignment may be TRBD1 or TRBD2 (6 bases each). This CDR3 region has 14 residues. Trimming removed 5 bases from V and 6 bases from J, with 17 bases in between. Germline CDR1 reads LGHDT; CDR2 reads YNNKEL (reference sequence). CDR3 in DNA: TGTGCCAGCAGCGAAGGGGGAGGCGCGGGCGAGCAGTACTTC. Its translation: CASSEGGGAGEQYF.

This rearrangement joins TRBV19 to TRBJ1-5; tentatively, D is TRBD1 (6 bases). This CDR3 spans 15 amino acids. The V end was cut by 9 bases, the J end by 1 base, with 16 bases between. Germline values: CDR1 LNHDA, CDR2 SQIVND (reference sequence). CDR3 coding DNA: TGTGCCAGCGTCCCCAGGGGTAGAAGCAATCAGCCCCAGCATTTT. Its protein is CASVPRGRSNQPQHF.

The CDR3 region is CATRGTSGNEQFF. In DNA, the CDR3 is TGTGCCACCCGAGGGACTTCAGGCAATGAGCAGTTCTTC. The chain uses TRBV19 and TRBJ2-1; perhaps TRBD2 as D (6 bases). The CDR3 is 13 amino acids. V gave up 10 bases and J gave up 6 bases, with 16 bases separating them. Germline V gene lookup returns CDR1 LNHDA and CDR2 SQIVND (reference sequence).

J is TRBJ1-5 and V is TRBV28, with a weak D call TRBD1 (6 bases). Trimming pared 10 bases from V and 3 bases from J, leaving 13 bases between. This CDR3 has 13 residues. CDR1 MDHEN and CDR2 SYDVKM come from the germline V gene. CDR3 in DNA: TGTGCCACCCCACAGGGCGTCAATCAGCCCCAGCATTTT. Its translation is CATPQGVNQPQHF.

This clone was recorded only once. V and J are TRBV12-3 or TRBV12-4 and TRBJ1-5; D gene unclear. V lost 6 bases to trimming and J lost 7 bases, with 13 bases between them. The CDR3 extends over 13 amino acids. The CDR3 sequence is CASSESGSQPQHF. The CDR3 bases are TGTGCCAGCAGCGAATCGGGATCCCAGCCCCAGCATTTT.

This sequence joins TRBV9 and TRBJ1-4; D is unclear. The ends were cut back, 9 bases at V and 8 bases at J, with 5 bases in the middle. CDR1 and CDR2 (germline): SGDLS, YYNGEE. The CDR3 covers 9 residues. The CDR3 nucleotides are TGTGCCATCCTCGAAAAACTGTTTTTT. Protein: CAILEKLFF.

The V and J genes are TRBV5-1 and TRBJ1-3; D not resolved. Trimming took 2 bases from V and 4 from J, leaving 19 bases between them. The CDR3 runs to 17 residues. Looked up from germline, CDR1 is SGHRS and CDR2 is YFSETQ. The CDR3 loop reads CASSFNGIISGGNTIYF. DNA for the CDR3: TGCGCCAGCAGCTTTAACGGGATAATTTCTGGAGGAAACACCATATATTTT.

The V gene is TRBV5-8, the J gene TRBJ2-1; TRBD1 matches at 7 bases. The CDR3 spans 15 residues. V lost 3 bases and J lost 0; bases outside the gene matches: 3. Germline values: CDR1 SGHTS, CDR2 YDEGEE. The CDR3 region has the DNA TGTGCCAGCAGCTCTAGGGACAGCTCCTACAATGAGCAGTTCTTC. Translated: CASSSRDSSYNEQFF.

The chain has TRBV6-5 and TRBJ1-5; D not certain. The CDR3 is made up of 11 amino acids. Germline V gives CDR1 MNHEY, CDR2 SVGAGI. V was shortened by 6 bases and J by 6 bases, with 6 bases between the two germline ends. The DNA of the CDR3 is TGTGCCAGCAGCCAATTTCAGCCCCAGCATTTT. Translated, it gives CASSQFQPQHF.

The chain is built from TRBV24-1 and TRBJ2-5; 10 bases match TRBD2. Germline V CDR1 and CDR2: KGHDR, SFDVKD. This CDR3 comprises 15 residues. J lost 2 bases, V lost 7 bases, and 6 bases had no gene match. The DNA for the CDR3 is TGTGCCACCAGCCCTCTAGCGGGGGCGCAAGAGACCCAGTACTTC. It specifies CATSPLAGAQETQYF.

The chain combines TRBV19 with TRBJ1-4; no clear D gene. Between the trimmed V and J ends, which lost 11 bases and 8 bases, there was a span of 21 bases. Germline lookup yields CDR1 LNHDA and CDR2 SQIVND (reference sequence). The CDR3 is 14 residues long. The CDR3 loop is CACSLRASGEKLFF. The CDR3 nucleotides read TGTGCCTGCTCCCTAAGGGCAAGCGGGGAAAAACTGTTTTTT.

The J gene is TRBJ2-1, the V gene TRBV4-3; 12 bases match TRBD2. The CDR3 length is 16 residues. The germline CDR1 and CDR2 sequences are LGHNA and YSLEER. With V trimmed by 5 bases and J by 6 bases, 8 bases remained unmatched. The CDR3 DNA sequence: TGCGCCAGCAGCTCGCTAGCGGGGGGGACCTCCAATGAGCAGTTCTTC. Residues: CASSSLAGGTSNEQFF.

This sequence joins TRBV30 and TRBJ2-1; the match to TRBD1 covers 10 bases. This CDR3 is built from 12 residues. From germline, CDR1 is GTSNPN and CDR2 SVGIG (reference sequence). With 8 bases clipped from V and 9 bases from J, the junction kept 7 bases outside the gene matches. The CDR3: CARGTGAGEQFF. The CDR3 bases are TGTGCCCGGGGGACAGGGGCGGGTGAGCAGTTCTTC.

The chain recombines TRBV7-6 with TRBJ2-2, with 8 bases lining up with TRBD1. With V trimmed by 5 bases and J by 5 bases, 10 bases remained unmatched. The CDR3 runs to 16 residues. In germline, CDR1 is SGHVS, CDR2 FNYEAQ. CDR3 in DNA: TGTGCCAGCAGCAAAACAGGGGGAGTTAGGACCGGGGAGCTGTTTTTT. Translated: CASSKTGGVRTGELFF.

The V gene is TRBV6-6, the J gene TRBJ2-1, with 13 bases lining up with TRBD2. Per the germline V gene, CDR1 is MNHNY and CDR2 is SVGAGI (reference sequence). This CDR3 is 15 amino acids long. V dropped 5 bases and J dropped 9; count of bases not matched to a gene: 7. The CDR3 sequence: CASSQTSGGAPEQFF. CDR3 DNA: TGTGCCAGCAGTCAAACTAGCGGGGGGGCCCCTGAGCAGTTCTTC.

The V gene is TRBV6-2 or TRBV6-3, the J gene TRBJ1-5, with a tentative D call TRBD1 (6 bases). Germline CDR1 is MNHEY and CDR2 is SVGEGT. Trimming cost V 5 bases and J 5 bases, with 13 bases left between them. This CDR3 spans 14 amino acids. In nucleotides, the CDR3 is TGTGCCAGCAGTCACGGACAGCTTGATCAGCCCCAGCATTTT. It is translated as CASSHGQLDQPQHF.

The sample holds one count of this clone. The genes are TRBV6-5 and TRBJ2-1; 10 bases match TRBD2. V dropped 2 bases and J dropped 13; count of bases not matched to a gene: 8. CDR3 length: 14 residues. Per germline, CDR1 MNHEY and CDR2 SVGAGI. CDR3 bases: TGTGCCAGCAGTTACGATTTAACTAGCGGGGACCAGTTCTTC. It yields the protein CASSYDLTSGDQFF.